A single sample is the source of the 10 T cell receptor beta chains below, sequenced in a study of T-cell reconstitution after alpha-beta-depleted transplantation in children. Unique molecular identifiers were incorporated during preparation of the TCRbeta library. TCRdb re-called the PCR reads through MiXCR, storing one row per CDR3 protein. Among 350,000 to 450,000 distinct CDR3 sequences listed, about 20% were seen once. The specimen comprised PBMCs from the stem cell graft donor, sampled from the stem cell graft. The receptor source for this set is a human donor who donated a stem cell graft to a child with acute myeloid leukemia.

V is TRBV20-1 and J is TRBJ1-4, with D uncertain. Germline V lookup: CDR1 DFQATT, CDR2 SNEGSKA (reference sequence). V dropped 2 bases and J dropped 6 bases, with 4 bases sitting between them. This CDR3 region has 11 residues. The CDR3 coding sequence is TGCAGTGCTAGAAAACATGAAAAACTGTTTTTT. This sequence encodes CSARKHEKLFF.

The V gene is TRBV5-1, the J gene TRBJ2-3; 10 nucleotides line up with TRBD2. Germline trimming cut 2 bases from V and 1 base from J; bases unmatched to any gene: 7. CDR1 and CDR2 (germline): SGHRS, YFSETQ. There are 17 residues in the CDR3. The CDR3 bases are TGCGCCAGCAGCTTAACCCAAAGCGGGAGGGGCACAGATACGCAGTATTTT. This encodes CASSLTQSGRGTDTQYF.

The CDR3 sequence: CASEQDRTYEQYF. The CDR3 DNA sequence: TGTGCCAGCGAACAGGATAGAACCTACGAGCAGTACTTC. The rearrangement joins TRBV25-1 to TRBJ2-7; tentative D call: TRBD1 (5 bases). The CDR3 is 13 amino acids. The V end lost 8 bases, the J end lost 2 bases, and 13 bases lay between the germline ends. CDR1 is MGHDK, CDR2 SYGVNS, per germline.

Comments on this clonotype: This sequence may be a read error, since a much larger clone differs from it by one base. CDR3 in amino acids: CSVDIRVVTGELFF. The CDR3 DNA follows: TGCAGCGTTGATATTCGAGTGGTCACCGGGGAGCTGTTTTTT. This sequence joins TRBV29-1 and TRBJ2-2; D is uncertain. Germline V gene lookup returns CDR1 SQVTM and CDR2 ANQGSEA. The V gene lost 3 bases and the J gene lost 4 bases, with 12 bases spanning the gap. The CDR3 spans 14 residues.

This clonotype was counted at least ten times. The V call is TRBV20-1, the J call TRBJ2-7; 13 nucleotides match TRBD2. Germline loops: CDR1 DFQATT, CDR2 SNEGSKA (reference sequence). The CDR3 covers 17 residues. V trimming: 4 bases; J trimming: 0 bases; junction bases outside the gene matches: 9. The CDR3 protein is CSAIPLAGGLNSYEQYF. CDR3 nucleotides: TGCAGTGCTATCCCACTAGCGGGAGGGCTGAACTCCTACGAGCAGTACTTC.

This rearrangement joins TRBV7-3 to TRBJ2-7; TRBD1 matches at 7 bases. The CDR3 is 14 amino acids. The V and J ends lost 5 bases and 5 bases, in that order; junction bases with no gene match: 9. The germline V gene encodes CDR1 SGHTA and CDR2 FQGTGA. DNA of the CDR3: TGTGCCAGCAGCCCACAACCACAGGGGAACGAGCAGTACTTC. Amino acid sequence: CASSPQPQGNEQYF. Combining the CDR3 with reference TRBV7-3 and TRBJ2-7 gives the whole variable domain GAGVSQTPSNKVTEKGKYVELRCDPISGHTALYWYRQSLGQGPEFLIYFQGTGAADDSGLPNDRFFAVRPEGSVSTLKIQRTERGDSAVYLCASSPQPQGNEQYFGPGTRLTVT.

V and J are TRBV4-3 and TRBJ2-2, with no clear D. V lost 2 bases and J lost 7, with 20 bases in between. CDR3 length: 17 amino acids. Germline V gene lookup returns CDR1 LGHNA and CDR2 YSLEER. CDR3 sequence (DNA): TGCGCCAGCAGCCAACAGATAGCCATGATACCCGTCGGGGAGCTGTTTTTT. Translation: CASSQQIAMIPVGELFF.

This rearrangement joins TRBV15 to TRBJ2-1, with D possibly matching TRBD2 (6 bases). The CDR3 extends over 12 amino acids. The germline V gene has CDR1 LNHNV and CDR2 YYDKDF (reference sequence). V was cut by 0 bases and J by 9 bases, with 6 bases left in between. CDR3 in amino acids: CATSREGGEQFF. CDR3 nucleotide sequence: TGTGCCACCAGCAGAGAGGGGGGTGAGCAGTTCTTC. Drawing the rest from reference TRBV15 and TRBJ2-1, the complete variable domain is DAMVIQNPRYQVTQFGKPVTLSCSQTLNHNVMYWYQQKSSQAPKLLFHYYDKDFNNEADTPDNFQSRRPNTSFCFLDIRSPGLGDTAMYLCATSREGGEQFFGPGTRLTVL.

This clonotype has just a few counts. The V call is TRBV12-3 or TRBV12-4, the J call TRBJ2-7; D is possibly TRBD1 or TRBD2 (5 bases each). The length of the CDR3 is 14 residues. V dropped 6 bases and J dropped 3 bases, with 15 bases sitting between them. This CDR3 is CASRQTGTYYEQYF. The CDR3 bases are TGTGCCAGCAGACAGACCGGGACGTACTACGAGCAGTACTTC.

The V gene is TRBV4-2, the J gene TRBJ2-3; no clear D gene. CDR1 is LGHNA, CDR2 YNFKEQ, per germline. The V and J ends lost 2 bases and 4 bases respectively, with 22 bases between them. The CDR3 is made up of 18 amino acids. Here the CDR3 DNA reads TGTGCCAGCAGCCAAAGTCTACCGGGCCCCTTCGCAGCAGATACGCAGTATTTT. This gives the protein CASSQSLPGPFAADTQYF.